The 9 T cell receptor beta chains below come from one sample, sequenced in a study of cytomegalovirus exposure and HLA in healthy donors. Use of 60 Vbeta and 13 Jbeta primers characterized the PCR. Produced via immunoSEQ multiplex PCR; TCRdb's table is partial and in-frame only. Of 55,000 or so clones in the sample, around 78% were seen once. The sequenced sample was PBMCs. These receptor sequences come from a female donor in good health and CMV-seronegative.

This clone was counted between two and nine times. The CDR3: CASSLGQGFGQPQHF. The DNA for the CDR3 is TGTGCCAGCAGCTTAGGACAGGGCTTCGGCCAGCCCCAGCATTTT. V and J are TRBV7-2 and TRBJ1-5; 7 bases are a match to TRBD1. The CDR3 loop spans 15 amino acids. CDR1 and CDR2 (germline): SGHTA, FQGNSA. After removal of 1 base from V and 7 bases from J, the junction contained 7 bases not matched to a gene.

This chain uses TRBV6-1 with TRBJ2-1; the match to TRBD2 covers 9 bases. V lost 4 bases and J lost 14; bases outside the gene matches: 18. This CDR3 has 16 amino acids. The germline V gene has CDR1 MNHNS and CDR2 SASEGT. This CDR3 reads CASSGPSGGSYNYEFF. CDR3 DNA sequence: TGTGCCAGCAGTGGGCCGAGCGGGGGGTCTTACAATTATGAGTTCTTC.

J is TRBJ1-1 and V is TRBV18; the match to TRBD1 covers 8 bases. The CDR3 consists of 14 residues. The V and J ends lost 3 bases and 1 base, in that order; junction bases with no gene match: 1. The germline gives CDR1 KGHSH, CDR2 LQKENI. This CDR3 is CASSPGQGNTEAFF. CDR3 DNA sequence: TGTGCCAGCTCACCCGGACAGGGGAACACTGAAGCTTTCTTT.

The rearrangement uses TRBV2 and TRBJ2-3; 9 bases are shared with TRBD2. The J segment lost 2 bases and the V segment lost 2 bases, leaving 5 bases of the junction unmatched. The germline CDR1 and CDR2 sequences are SNHLY and FYNNEI. The CDR3 extends over 16 amino acids. The CDR3 loop reads CASSEQGTSYTDTQYF. As DNA, the CDR3 is TGTGCCAGCAGTGAACAGGGGACTAGCTACACAGATACGCAGTATTTT.

The table lists this clone with a few counts. The chain carries TRBV5-1 and TRBJ1-5; 7 bases align to TRBD1. J lost 7 bases, V lost 0 bases, and 4 bases had no gene match. The CDR3 is made up of 14 amino acids. Germline values: CDR1 SGHRS, CDR2 YFSETQ. The CDR3 DNA follows: TGCGCCAGCAGCTTGGAGGGGGCCGGGCAGCCCCAGCATTTT. This encodes CASSLEGAGQPQHF.

In its sample, this clone was seen once. The chain is built from TRBV6-1 and TRBJ1-5; weak D call: TRBD1 (6 bases). V was cut by 6 bases and J by 4 bases, with 10 bases left in between. Germline CDR1 and CDR2: MNHNS and SASEGT. This CDR3 has 13 amino acids. The CDR3, as DNA: TGTGCCAGCAGCCCACAGGGAAATCAGCCCCAGCATTTT. This translates into CASSPQGNQPQHF.

J is TRBJ2-7 and V is TRBV30; D is uncertain. The CDR3 contains 12 residues. CDR1 is GTSNPN, CDR2 SVGIG, per germline (reference sequence). Trimming removed 3 bases at V and 6 bases at J, with 12 bases between. This CDR3 reads CAWSLQFSEQYF. CDR3 nucleotide sequence: TGTGCCTGGAGCCTACAGTTTAGCGAGCAGTACTTC.

The rearrangement links TRBV2 to TRBJ2-7, with 7 bases that match TRBD1. The V and J ends lost 4 bases and 3 bases, in that order; junction bases with no gene match: 3. In germline, CDR1 is SNHLY, CDR2 FYNNEI. The length of the CDR3 is 13 residues. This chain's CDR3 is CASSAGGVYEQYF. DNA for the CDR3: TGTGCCAGCAGTGCAGGGGGAGTCTACGAGCAGTACTTC.

V and J are TRBV5-1 and TRBJ1-5, with 8 positions matching TRBD1. Per the germline V gene, CDR1 is SGHRS and CDR2 is YFSETQ. The CDR3 runs to 16 residues. After removal of 4 bases from V and 4 bases from J, the junction contained 10 bases not matched to a gene. This CDR3 is CASSPGGGQGNQPQHF. The CDR3, as DNA: TGCGCCAGCAGCCCAGGTGGTGGACAGGGAAATCAGCCCCAGCATTTT.